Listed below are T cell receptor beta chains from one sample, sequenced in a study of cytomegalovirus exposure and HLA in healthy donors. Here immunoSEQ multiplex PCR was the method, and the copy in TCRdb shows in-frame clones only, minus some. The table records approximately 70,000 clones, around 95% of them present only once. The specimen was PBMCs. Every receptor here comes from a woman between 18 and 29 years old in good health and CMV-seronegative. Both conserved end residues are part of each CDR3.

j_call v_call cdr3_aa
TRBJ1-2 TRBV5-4 CASSFGTANYGYTF
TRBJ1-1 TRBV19 CASSSWRRRMNTEAFF
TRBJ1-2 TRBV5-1 CASSSGQTELKQF
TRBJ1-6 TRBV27 CASSLGGFNNSPLHF
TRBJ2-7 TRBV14 CASSPPGLAGGRNREQYF
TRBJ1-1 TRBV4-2 CASRTERGTEAFF
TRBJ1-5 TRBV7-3 CASSFFGVRVAPGGPNQPQHF
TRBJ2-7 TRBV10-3 CAISESSTGSTYEQYF
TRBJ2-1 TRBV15 CATSRGWAGSDEQFF
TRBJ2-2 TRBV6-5 CASSWDRADTGELFF
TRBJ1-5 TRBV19 CASSIMGEGVNQPQHF
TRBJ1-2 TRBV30 CACRTGNYGYTF
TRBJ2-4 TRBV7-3 CASSSRGRRTSGGGIAKNIQYF
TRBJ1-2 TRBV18 CASSPPAQAYGYTF
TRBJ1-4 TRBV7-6 CASSLGDRNEKLFF
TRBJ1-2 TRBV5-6 CASSLAGGYGYTF
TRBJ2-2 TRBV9 CASSVASGVAGELFF
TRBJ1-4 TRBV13 CASSFGGRANEKLFF
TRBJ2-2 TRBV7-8 CASSTVNGGSGTGELFF
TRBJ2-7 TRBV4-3 CASSLNSGTEIYEQYF
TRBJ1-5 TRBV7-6 CASSRIPGQGAQHF
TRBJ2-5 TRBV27 CASSSTGFSLETQYF
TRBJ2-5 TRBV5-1 CASSSGLAGGETQYF
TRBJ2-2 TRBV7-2 CASSLAAAGELFF
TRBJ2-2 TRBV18 CASSYTSPLNTGELFF
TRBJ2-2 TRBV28 CASSSGDRGRDTGELFF
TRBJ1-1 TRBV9 CASSDSSDRGVEAFF
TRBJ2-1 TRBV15 CATSRDGRSYNEQFF
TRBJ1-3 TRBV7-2 CASSLALSGRVNNTIYF
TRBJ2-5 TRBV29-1 CSVAAGIGETQYF
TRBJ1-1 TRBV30 CAWIPLGRDRGQTEAFF
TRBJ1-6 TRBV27 CASSLTGPNSPLHF
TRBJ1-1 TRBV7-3 CASRPTGSTEAFF
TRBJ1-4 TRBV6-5 CASKNAGNEKLFF
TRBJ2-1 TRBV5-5 CASSPLGPTYNEQFF
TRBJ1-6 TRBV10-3 CAISESLGQLNSPLHF
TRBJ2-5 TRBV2 CARQPQGRETQYF
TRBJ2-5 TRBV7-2 CASSLNAGETQYF
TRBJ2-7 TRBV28 CASSRPPLSGVPYEQYF
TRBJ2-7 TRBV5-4 CASSLALSGNEQYF
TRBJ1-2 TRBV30 CAWREQGYNYGYTF
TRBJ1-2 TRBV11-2 CASSLGDYGYTF
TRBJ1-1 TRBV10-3 CAINPQGMNTEAFF
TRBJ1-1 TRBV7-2 CASSPQMNTEAFF
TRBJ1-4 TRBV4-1 CASSGQERREKLFF
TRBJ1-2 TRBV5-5 CASSRQARVETF
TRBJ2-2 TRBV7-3 CASSFSSGELFF
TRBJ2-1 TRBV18 CASSPPWERNEQFF
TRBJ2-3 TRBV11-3 CASSRLLAGGGTDTQYF
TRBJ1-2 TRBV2 CASSEGGTPTNYGYTF